One sample yielded the 4 T cell receptor beta chains listed below, sequenced in a study of beta chain features in type 1 diabetes. The entirety of the isolated RNA underwent reverse transcription, so expressed TCRB transcripts were sequenced. Generated by immunoSEQ multiplex PCR, the TCRdb table keeps only in-frame clones and is missing some. The sample includes over 350,000 clones, over 12% of them seen just once. Sequenced sample: naive CD4+ T cells from blood. These receptors were collected from a woman aged 18-29 years in good health.

This clone has only a few counts. The rearrangement uses TRBV23-1 and TRBJ1-2; a weak D match, TRBD1 (6 bases). TRBV23-1 is sorted into the ORF group, with uncertain function. Trimming cost V 4 bases and J 0 bases, with 12 bases left between them. The CDR3 has 15 amino acids. CDR3 residues: CASSPPTGTNYGYTF. CDR3 DNA: TGCGCCAGCAGTCCACCGACAGGAACTAACTATGGCTACACCTTC.

This clone was seen a few times. This chain uses TRBV6-6 with TRBJ1-2; D gene unclear. V was clipped by 5 bases and J by 4 bases, with 14 bases between them. The CDR3 extends over 14 amino acids. The germline V gene encodes CDR1 MNHNY and CDR2 SVGAGI (reference sequence). The DNA of the CDR3 is TGTGCCAGCAGTGAGACTGCCCTAGGCTATGGCTACACCTTC. As protein: CASSETALGYGYTF.

The chain joins TRBV9 to TRBJ2-5; tentatively, D is TRBD1 (5 bases). CDR1 is SGDLS and CDR2 is YYNGEE in the germline V gene. Deletions cut 2 bases from V and 2 bases from J, with 13 bases between. The CDR3 sequence is 15 residues long. CDR3 amino acids: CASSVFRAGQETQYF. The CDR3 DNA sequence: TGTGCCAGCAGCGTTTTCCGGGCAGGGCAAGAGACCCAGTACTTC. Filled out from reference TRBV9 and TRBJ2-5, the complete variable domain reads DSGVTQTPKHLITATGQRVTLRCSPRSGDLSVYWYQQSLDQGLQFLIQYYNGEERAKGNILERFSAQQFPDLHSELNLSSLELGDSALYFCASSVFRAGQETQYFGPGTRLLVL.

This clone was counted a few times. V gene TRBV30 combines with J gene TRBJ2-5, with 13 nucleotides matching TRBD2. This CDR3 has 13 residues. Looked up from germline, CDR1 is GTSNPN and CDR2 is SVGIG (reference sequence). Trimming removed 5 bases from V and 3 bases from J; junction bases left unmatched: 0. The CDR3 DNA reads as TGTGCCTGGGGGACTAGCGGGAAAGAGACCCAGTACTTC. It yields the protein CAWGTSGKETQYF.